The sequence of this TCR beta chain was determined in a study of cytomegalovirus exposure and HLA in healthy donors. Study information: Of the donors genotyped, a few hundred in all, about 82% fell in the Caucasian-associated ancestry cluster. Regarding the study as a whole: 16,951 TCR beta sequences were associated with HLA alleles at 0.05 false discovery rate in a later analysis. Accurate predictions that matched the HLA-A and HLA-B alleles of most subjects were reportedly made from TCR beta sequences.

The primer mix had 60 Vbeta and 13 Jbeta primers. TCRdb's table, derived via immunoSEQ multiplex PCR, lists solely in-frame clones and lacks some. The sample has 200,000 or so clones, about 77% seen once. This CDR3 spans 14 amino acids. The germline V gene encodes CDR1 SGDLS and CDR2 YYNGEE. Trimming pared 0 bases from V and 0 bases from J, leaving 7 bases between. A note on this clone: Its specificity is unknown.

What was sequenced was PBMCs. The J gene is TRBJ2-7, the V gene TRBV9; D is undetermined. This clonotype originated in a woman aged 25 to 39 in good health and CMV-seropositive. CDR3 DNA sequence: TGTGCCAGCAGCGTAGGTAGTAGCTCCTACGAGCAGTACTTC. It specifies CASSVGSSSYEQYF. Drawing the rest from reference TRBV9 and TRBJ2-7, the complete variable domain is DSGVTQTPKHLITATGQRVTLRCSPRSGDLSVYWYQQSLDQGLQFLIQYYNGEERAKGNILERFSAQQFPDLHSELNLSSLELGDSALYFCASSVGSSSYEQYFGPGTRLTVT.